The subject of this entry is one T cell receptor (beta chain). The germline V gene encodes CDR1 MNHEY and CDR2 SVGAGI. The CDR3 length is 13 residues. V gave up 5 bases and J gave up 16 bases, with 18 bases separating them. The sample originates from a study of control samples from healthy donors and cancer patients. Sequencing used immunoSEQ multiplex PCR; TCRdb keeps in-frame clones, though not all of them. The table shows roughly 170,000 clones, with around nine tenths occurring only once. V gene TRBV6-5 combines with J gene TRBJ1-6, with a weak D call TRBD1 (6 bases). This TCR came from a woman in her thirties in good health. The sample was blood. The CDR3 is CASSRGLGSVLHF. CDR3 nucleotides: TGTGCCAGCAGTAGGGGGTTAGGTTCAGTACTCCACTTT.